This is a list of T cell receptor beta chains from one sample in a study of CD8+CD57+ T cells in acquired aplastic anemia. TCRdb used MiXCR to reprocess the reads, holding one entry per CDR3 protein. The sample has some 200,000 distinct CDR3 sequences, almost 50% seen once; the top ten hold less than 20%. The sequenced sample consisted of sorted CD4+, CD8+, or CD8+CD57+ T cells (not recorded which) from PBMCs. The receptors originated from a human donor with aplastic anemia. CDR3s include the opening cysteine and the closing phenylalanine or tryptophan. Each record gives: clone size, J gene, D gene, V gene, CDR3 DNA, CDR3 protein. A D gene is named only where the DNA matches it firmly. Not every row has a clone size; where given, it reads once, few, many or a size class.

clone size: few; J gene: TRBJ2-6; D gene: TRBD2; V gene: TRBV10-3; CDR3 DNA: TGTGCCATCAGTTACCGGCTAGCGGATTCTGGGGCCAACGTCCTGACTTTC; CDR3 protein: CAISYRLADSGANVLTF
clone size: few; J gene: TRBJ2-3; D gene: NA; V gene: TRBV12-3/TRBV12-4; CDR3 DNA: TGTGCCAGCAGTTGGTCTAACCGGGATACGCAGTATTTT; CDR3 protein: CASSWSNRDTQYF
clone size: many; J gene: TRBJ2-5; D gene: NA; V gene: TRBV7-3; CDR3 DNA: TGTGCCAGCAGCTTAAAACTAGATGGGACCCAGTACTTC; CDR3 protein: CASSLKLDGTQYF
clone size: NA; J gene: TRBJ2-7; D gene: TRBD1; V gene: TRBV7-3; CDR3 DNA: TGTGCCAGCAGCTTAGCGCTGGACAGGGGCCACGAGCAGTACTTC; CDR3 protein: CASSLALDRGHEQYF
clone size: many; J gene: TRBJ1-3; D gene: TRBD1; V gene: TRBV19; CDR3 DNA: TGTGCCAGTAGTATCTCGGGACAGTCTGGAAACACCATATATTTT; CDR3 protein: CASSISGQSGNTIYF
clone size: NA; J gene: TRBJ1-1; D gene: NA; V gene: TRBV7-8; CDR3 DNA: TGTGCCAGCAGCCCCGGAGAGGGAGGACCCACTGAAGCCTTCTTT; CDR3 protein: CASSPGEGGPTEAFF
clone size: NA; J gene: TRBJ2-7; D gene: TRBD1; V gene: TRBV20-1; CDR3 DNA: TGCAGTGCTAGAGAACTCTACAGGGGAACGCCATACGGGCAGTACTTC; CDR3 protein: CSARELYRGTPYGQYF
clone size: many; J gene: TRBJ1-2; D gene: NA; V gene: TRBV7-8; CDR3 DNA: TGTGCCAGCAGCTTAACGGACAGCAATGAGGGCTACACCTTC; CDR3 protein: CASSLTDSNEGYTF
clone size: NA; J gene: TRBJ2-6; D gene: TRBD1; V gene: TRBV25-1; CDR3 DNA: TGTGCCAGCGGTGAGGTGACAGGGAAGTACTCTGGGGCCAACGTCCTGACTTTC; CDR3 protein: CASGEVTGKYSGANVLTF
clone size: many; J gene: TRBJ1-1; D gene: TRBD1; V gene: TRBV18; CDR3 DNA: TGTGCCAGCTCACCTGACAGGGTAGGGACTTTCTTT; CDR3 protein: CASSPDRVGTFF
clone size: many; J gene: TRBJ1-6; D gene: TRBD1; V gene: TRBV12-3/TRBV12-4; CDR3 DNA: TGTGCCAGCAGTTTATCCCAGGGGGTCTCTTCACCCCTCCACTTT; CDR3 protein: CASSLSQGVSSPLHF
clone size: many; J gene: TRBJ1-4; D gene: NA; V gene: TRBV5-1; CDR3 DNA: TGCGCCAGCAGCCCGTCGTGGGATGAAAAACTGTTTTTT; CDR3 protein: CASSPSWDEKLFF
clone size: NA; J gene: TRBJ2-3; D gene: TRBD2; V gene: TRBV10-3; CDR3 DNA: TGTGCCATCAGCCAGGGACTAGCGGGAGATACGCAGTATTTT; CDR3 protein: CAISQGLAGDTQYF
clone size: many; J gene: TRBJ2-7; D gene: TRBD1; V gene: TRBV9; CDR3 DNA: TGTGCCAGCAGCGTAGGGAGGGGGGGACAGGGCTACGAGCAGTACTTC; CDR3 protein: CASSVGRGGQGYEQYF
clone size: NA; J gene: TRBJ2-7; D gene: TRBD1; V gene: TRBV2; CDR3 DNA: TGTGCCAGCAATTCGGGTGGGACAGGGCCACTTGGGCAGTACTTC; CDR3 protein: CASNSGGTGPLGQYF
clone size: many; J gene: TRBJ2-5; D gene: TRBD1; V gene: TRBV7-3; CDR3 DNA: TGTGCCAGCAGCCAGACAGGGGGCCAAGAGACCCAGTACTTC; CDR3 protein: CASSQTGGQETQYF
clone size: many; J gene: TRBJ1-3; D gene: TRBD1; V gene: TRBV20-1; CDR3 DNA: TGCAGTGCTAGAGATCGGCTACAGGGGGCTAACACCATATATTTT; CDR3 protein: CSARDRLQGANTIYF
clone size: many; J gene: TRBJ1-1; D gene: NA; V gene: TRBV18; CDR3 DNA: TGTGCCAGCTCACCGTCAGGGACTGAAGCTTTCTTT; CDR3 protein: CASSPSGTEAFF
clone size: NA; J gene: TRBJ2-7; D gene: TRBD1; V gene: TRBV18; CDR3 DNA: TGTGCCAGCTCACCACAGGGGACAGGCCTGTACTTC; CDR3 protein: CASSPQGTGLYF
clone size: few; J gene: TRBJ1-3; D gene: NA; V gene: TRBV30; CDR3 DNA: TGTGCCTGGAGCAGGAACTCTGGAAACACCATATATTTT; CDR3 protein: CAWSRNSGNTIYF
clone size: many; J gene: TRBJ2-1; D gene: TRBD2; V gene: TRBV11-3; CDR3 DNA: TGTGCCAGCAGCGCATCCGGGACTAGCGGGTTTAGCTCCTACAATGAGCAGTTCTTC; CDR3 protein: CASSASGTSGFSSYNEQFF
clone size: few; J gene: TRBJ1-5; D gene: NA; V gene: TRBV6-1; CDR3 DNA: TGTGCCAGCAGTGGGGGCCAACGACAGCTCTATAGCAATCAGCCCCAGCATTTT; CDR3 protein: CASSGGQRQLYSNQPQHF
clone size: many; J gene: TRBJ1-1; D gene: TRBD1; V gene: TRBV7-9; CDR3 DNA: TGTGCCAGCACCCGGACAGGGTCGAACACTGAAGCTTTCTTT; CDR3 protein: CASTRTGSNTEAFF
clone size: many; J gene: TRBJ1-2; D gene: NA; V gene: TRBV6-9; CDR3 DNA: TGTGCCAGCAGTTATCAAAGACAGGATCCCTATCGAGGCTACACCTTC; CDR3 protein: CASSYQRQDPYRGYTF
clone size: NA; J gene: TRBJ2-1; D gene: NA; V gene: TRBV29-1; CDR3 DNA: TGTGCCAGCAGCTTATGGACACCTGAGCAGTTCTTC; CDR3 protein: CASSLWTPEQFF
clone size: NA; J gene: TRBJ1-2; D gene: TRBD1; V gene: TRBV7-8; CDR3 DNA: TGTGCCAGCAGTTCAGGAGATGACAGGGATGGCTACACCTTC; CDR3 protein: CASSSGDDRDGYTF
clone size: NA; J gene: TRBJ1-2; D gene: NA; V gene: TRBV19; CDR3 DNA: TGTGCCAGTAGCCCAGCCTTTTCAGGGGTTGGCTACACCTTC; CDR3 protein: CASSPAFSGVGYTF
clone size: NA; J gene: TRBJ1-1; D gene: NA; V gene: TRBV6-1; CDR3 DNA: TGTGCCAGCAGTTACCCACGGCACACTGAAGCTTTCTTT; CDR3 protein: CASSYPRHTEAFF
clone size: once; J gene: TRBJ2-1; D gene: TRBD2; V gene: TRBV29-1; CDR3 DNA: TGCAGCGTTGAGGTAGCGGGGGAAGACAATGAGCAGTTCTTC; CDR3 protein: CSVEVAGEDNEQFF
clone size: NA; J gene: TRBJ1-1; D gene: NA; V gene: TRBV14; CDR3 DNA: TGTGCCAGCAGCCTCTTGGGGAAGGGACGGGGCACTGAAGCTTTCTTT; CDR3 protein: CASSLLGKGRGTEAFF
clone size: NA; J gene: TRBJ1-4; D gene: NA; V gene: TRBV10-3; CDR3 DNA: TGTGCCATCAGTGAGAACGGGGTTGGTGAAAAACTGTTTTTT; CDR3 protein: CAISENGVGEKLFF
clone size: NA; J gene: TRBJ2-5; D gene: TRBD1; V gene: TRBV10-3; CDR3 DNA: TGTGCCACCGGACAGGGCCTAGGTCAGCCCCAGTACTTC; CDR3 protein: CATGQGLGQPQYF
clone size: many; J gene: TRBJ1-5; D gene: TRBD1; V gene: TRBV7-2; CDR3 DNA: TGTGCCAGCAGCCCCGGGACAGCTATCAATCAGCCCCAGCATTTT; CDR3 protein: CASSPGTAINQPQHF
clone size: NA; J gene: TRBJ1-1; D gene: NA; V gene: TRBV7-3; CDR3 DNA: TGTGCTAGCAGCTCGGGGCGGAGGAAGAACACTGAAGCTTTCTTT; CDR3 protein: CASSSGRRKNTEAFF
clone size: NA; J gene: TRBJ1-2; D gene: NA; V gene: TRBV12-3/TRBV12-4; CDR3 DNA: TGTGCCAGCAGCCAGCGGGCAGCCAGCACGAACTATGGCTACACCTTC; CDR3 protein: CASSQRAASTNYGYTF
clone size: many; J gene: TRBJ2-7; D gene: TRBD1; V gene: TRBV2; CDR3 DNA: TGTGCCAGCCGTCCTGGGACAGCAAGATACGAGCAGTACTTC; CDR3 protein: CASRPGTARYEQYF
clone size: many; J gene: TRBJ1-6; D gene: NA; V gene: TRBV2; CDR3 DNA: TGTGCCAGCCACTCAAGCCGGCCCTTGGGGGATTCACCCCTCCACTTT; CDR3 protein: CASHSSRPLGDSPLHF
clone size: once; J gene: TRBJ1-4; D gene: TRBD1; V gene: TRBV19; CDR3 DNA: TGTGCCAGTAGTCGACAGGGGACCTATGGCGAAAAACTGTTTTTT; CDR3 protein: CASSRQGTYGEKLFF
clone size: many; J gene: TRBJ2-2; D gene: NA; V gene: TRBV19; CDR3 DNA: TGTGCCAGTAGTAGGGACACCTCGACCAACACCGGGGAGCTGTTTTTT; CDR3 protein: CASSRDTSTNTGELFF
clone size: many; J gene: TRBJ1-2; D gene: TRBD1; V gene: TRBV20-1; CDR3 DNA: TGCAGTGCTAGCCCCTGGGGACAGGGACGCTATGGCTACACCTTC; CDR3 protein: CSASPWGQGRYGYTF
clone size: NA; J gene: TRBJ1-2; D gene: NA; V gene: TRBV7-9; CDR3 DNA: TGTGCCAGCAGCTTAGCCCCGGGGAGGGCCGGGGGTTACACCTTC; CDR3 protein: CASSLAPGRAGGYTF
clone size: many; J gene: TRBJ2-5; D gene: NA; V gene: TRBV28; CDR3 DNA: TGTGCCAGCAACGAGGGTAGTCGGGAGACCCAGTACTTC; CDR3 protein: CASNEGSRETQYF
clone size: NA; J gene: TRBJ1-2; D gene: NA; V gene: TRBV28; CDR3 DNA: TGTGCCAGCAGTTTAAAGTGGTACAGGACTAACTATGGCTACACCTTC; CDR3 protein: CASSLKWYRTNYGYTF
clone size: once; J gene: TRBJ1-1; D gene: NA; V gene: TRBV19; CDR3 DNA: TGTGCCAGCAGCAACCTGGGGACTGAAGCTTTCTTT; CDR3 protein: CASSNLGTEAFF
clone size: many; J gene: TRBJ2-1; D gene: NA; V gene: TRBV20-1; CDR3 DNA: TGCAGTGCCGGGGAAAATGAGCAGTTCTTC; CDR3 protein: CSAGENEQFF
clone size: many; J gene: TRBJ1-5; D gene: NA; V gene: TRBV18; CDR3 DNA: TGTGCCAGCTCACCAGGGGATCAGCCCCAGCATTTT; CDR3 protein: CASSPGDQPQHF
clone size: NA; J gene: TRBJ1-5; D gene: TRBD1; V gene: TRBV12-3/TRBV12-4; CDR3 DNA: TGTGCCAGCAGTATCAATTCCGGGACAGGGGGAAGCCAGCCCCAGCATTTT; CDR3 protein: CASSINSGTGGSQPQHF
clone size: many; J gene: TRBJ2-2; D gene: TRBD2; V gene: TRBV9; CDR3 DNA: TGTGCCAGCAGCGTAGGCCCTAGCGGGTCCGACGGGGAGCTGTTTTTT; CDR3 protein: CASSVGPSGSDGELFF
clone size: many; J gene: TRBJ2-5; D gene: NA; V gene: TRBV5-4; CDR3 DNA: TGTGCCAGCAGCTTGGCAGGGGTCCCAGAGACCCAGTACTTC; CDR3 protein: CASSLAGVPETQYF
clone size: many; J gene: TRBJ1-1; D gene: NA; V gene: TRBV5-1; CDR3 DNA: TGCGCCAGCAGCTTGGCGGAGAAAAGTTCGGGCGCTGAAGCTTTCTTT; CDR3 protein: CASSLAEKSSGAEAFF
clone size: few; J gene: TRBJ2-7; D gene: NA; V gene: TRBV18; CDR3 DNA: TGTGCCAGCTCACCAACTTGGATGGCTGGTCACGAGCAGTACTTC; CDR3 protein: CASSPTWMAGHEQYF
clone size: NA; J gene: TRBJ2-3; D gene: TRBD2; V gene: TRBV20-1; CDR3 DNA: TGCAGTGCTAGAGATTACGGGGGGGCCAGATCAGATACGCAGTATTTT; CDR3 protein: CSARDYGGARSDTQYF
clone size: NA; J gene: TRBJ2-7; D gene: TRBD2; V gene: TRBV20-1; CDR3 DNA: TGCAGTGCTAGTAATCCTAGCGGGAGTTCCTACGAGCAGTACTTC; CDR3 protein: CSASNPSGSSYEQYF
clone size: NA; J gene: TRBJ2-7; D gene: NA; V gene: TRBV5-1; CDR3 DNA: TGCGCCAGCAGCTTGGAACCGGTGACAGTGGAACAGCAGTACTTC; CDR3 protein: CASSLEPVTVEQQYF
clone size: many; J gene: TRBJ1-6; D gene: TRBD1; V gene: TRBV20-1; CDR3 DNA: TGCAGTGCTAGAGAGGGGACAGGGGCATCACCCCTCCACTTT; CDR3 protein: CSAREGTGASPLHF